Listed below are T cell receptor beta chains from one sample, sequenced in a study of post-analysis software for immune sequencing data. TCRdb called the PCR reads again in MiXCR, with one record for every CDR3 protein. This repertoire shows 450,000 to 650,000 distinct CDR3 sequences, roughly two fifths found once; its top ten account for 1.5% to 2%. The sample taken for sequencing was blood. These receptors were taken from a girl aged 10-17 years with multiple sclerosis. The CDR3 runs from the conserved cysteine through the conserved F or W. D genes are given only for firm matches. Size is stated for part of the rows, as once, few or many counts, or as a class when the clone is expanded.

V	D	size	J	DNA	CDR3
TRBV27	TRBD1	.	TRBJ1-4	TGTGCCAGCAGGAACCGGGACAGGGGTGAAAAACTGTTTTTT	CASRNRDRGEKLFF
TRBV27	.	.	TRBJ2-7	TGTGCCAGCAGTTTAGGTGCGGGCCTCGAGCAGTACTTC	CASSLGAGLEQYF
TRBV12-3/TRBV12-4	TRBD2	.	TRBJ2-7	TGTGCCAGCAGACTAGCGGGGGCCCTCTTCTACGAGCAGTACTTC	CASRLAGALFYEQYF
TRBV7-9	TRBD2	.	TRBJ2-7	TGTGCCAGCAGCCTACTAGCGGGGGGCCCCTCCTACGAGCAGTACTTC	CASSLLAGGPSYEQYF
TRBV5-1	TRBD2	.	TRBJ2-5	TGCGCCAGCAGCTTGAGCAATAGCGGGGGACAAGAGACCCAGTACTTC	CASSLSNSGGQETQYF
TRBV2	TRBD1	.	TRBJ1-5	TGTGCCAGCAGTCCGCAGACAGGGAATGGGCAGCCCCAGCATTTT	CASSPQTGNGQPQHF
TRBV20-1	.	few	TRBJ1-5	TGCAGTGCTAGAGACAGCCGCACAGTTGGCAGCAATCAGCCCCAGCATTTT	CSARDSRTVGSNQPQHF
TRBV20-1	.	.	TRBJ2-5	TGCAGTGCAATCGACAGCCCCGGGACCCAGTACTTC	CSAIDSPGTQYF
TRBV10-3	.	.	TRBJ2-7	TGTGCCATCAGTGGGGGGGACTACGAGCAGTACTTC	CAISGGDYEQYF
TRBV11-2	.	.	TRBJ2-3	TGTGCCAGCAGCTTAGGAGTCCCAGATACGCAGTATTTT	CASSLGVPDTQYF
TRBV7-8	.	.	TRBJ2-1	TGTGCCAGCAGCCACCACCCTTATCAGTCGGCCGCCTACAATGAGCAGTTCTTC	CASSHHPYQSAAYNEQFF
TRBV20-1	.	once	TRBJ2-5	TGCAGTGCTAGCGGCGGGACTTACCAAGAGACCCAGTACTTC	CSASGGTYQETQYF
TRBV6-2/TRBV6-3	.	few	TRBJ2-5	TGTGCCAGCAGTTACTTCCAGGGGAAAGAGACCCAGTACTTC	CASSYFQGKETQYF
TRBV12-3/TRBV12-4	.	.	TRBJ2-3	TGTGCCAGCGGGGAGATACGGGCTTACACAGATACGCAGTATTTT	CASGEIRAYTDTQYF
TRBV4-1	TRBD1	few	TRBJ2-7	TGCGCCAGCAGCCCAGCCGGGACAGGGTCCAACGAGCAGTACTTC	CASSPAGTGSNEQYF
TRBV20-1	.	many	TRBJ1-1	TGCAGTGCGACGGGACCCCTGGGGACTGAAGCTTTCTTT	CSATGPLGTEAFF
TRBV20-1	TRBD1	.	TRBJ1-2	TGCAGTGCTAGTGGAATCAGGACAGGGAGGAATGGCTACACCTTC	CSASGIRTGRNGYTF
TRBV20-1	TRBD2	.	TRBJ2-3	TGCAGTGCAGGGACTAGCGGGAGGAGGGGCCACCACACAGATACGCAGTATTTT	CSAGTSGRRGHHTDTQYF
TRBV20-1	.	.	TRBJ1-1	TGCAGTGCTATTTACACTGAAGCTTTCTTT	CSAIYTEAFF
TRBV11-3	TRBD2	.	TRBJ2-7	TGTGCCAGCAACTCCAAGGTGGGAGGGCCCTACGAGCAGTACTTC	CASNSKVGGPYEQYF
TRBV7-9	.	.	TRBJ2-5	TGTGCCAGCAGCTTACTTAGCGGAGGGACCCAGTACTTC	CASSLLSGGTQYF
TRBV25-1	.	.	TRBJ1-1	TGTGCCAGCAGTGAGGGTATCCAAGGGAACACTGAAGCTTTCTTT	CASSEGIQGNTEAFF
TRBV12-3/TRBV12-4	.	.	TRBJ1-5	TGTGCCAGCAGTCTGGACACGGGGAATCAGCCCCAGCATTTT	CASSLDTGNQPQHF
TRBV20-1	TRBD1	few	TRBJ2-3	TGCAGTGCTACCGAACAGGGGGGCCCCTCAGATACGCAGTATTTT	CSATEQGGPSDTQYF
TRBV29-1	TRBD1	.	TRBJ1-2	TGCAGCGTTGCGCATGGACAGGGAAACTATGGCTACACCTTC	CSVAHGQGNYGYTF
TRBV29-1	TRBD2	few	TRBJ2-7	TGCAGCGTTGGGAGCGGGGACTCCCCCTACGAGCAGTACTTC	CSVGSGDSPYEQYF
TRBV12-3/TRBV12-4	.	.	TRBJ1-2	TGTGCCAGTACTCAGAGAAGTGAGGGCGGCTATGGCTACACCTTC	CASTQRSEGGYGYTF
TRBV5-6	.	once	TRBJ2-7	TGTGCCAGCAGCCGCCCTCGTGGTGAGCAGTACTTC	CASSRPRGEQYF
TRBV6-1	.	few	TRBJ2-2	TGTGCCAGCAGTGCCCAACCGAGTAATACTAGGGTTTACACCGGGGAGCTGTTTTTT	CASSAQPSNTRVYTGELFF
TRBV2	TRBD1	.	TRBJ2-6	TGTGCCCCGCGGGACAGGGTCTCTGGGGCCAACGTCCTGACTTTC	CAPRDRVSGANVLTF
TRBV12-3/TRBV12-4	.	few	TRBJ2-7	TGTGCCAGCAGTTTCAGCAGGGGGGTCAACGAGCAGTACTTC	CASSFSRGVNEQYF
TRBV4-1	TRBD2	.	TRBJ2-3	TGCGCCAGCAGCCAATCCCCGGGACTAGCGGAAGATACGCAGTATTTT	CASSQSPGLAEDTQYF
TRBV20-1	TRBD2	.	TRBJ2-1	TGCAGTGCTAGAGATCCGAAGTCGGGACTAGTGGCCAATGAGCAGTTCTTC	CSARDPKSGLVANEQFF
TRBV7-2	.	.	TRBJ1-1	TGTGCCACCGAAGGCCAGGGATGGGCTGAAGCTTTCTTT	CATEGQGWAEAFF
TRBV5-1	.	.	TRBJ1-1	TGCGCCAGCAGCTTGGATGGGGTTCCCTCGAACACTGAAGCTTTCTTT	CASSLDGVPSNTEAFF
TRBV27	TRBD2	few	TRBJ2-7	TGTGCCAGCAGTTCCGGGAGGGGGTCCTACGAGCAGTACTTC	CASSSGRGSYEQYF
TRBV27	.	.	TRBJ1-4	TGTGCCAGCAGTCGTAGACTTAATGAAAAACTGTTTTTT	CASSRRLNEKLFF
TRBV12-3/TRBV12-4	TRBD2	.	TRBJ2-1	TGTGCCAGCAGTTATAGCGGGGGGGCGTTTAATGAGCAGTTCTTC	CASSYSGGAFNEQFF
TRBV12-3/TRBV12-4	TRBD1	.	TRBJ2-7	TGTGCCTGCAGTGTGGACAGGCCCAACTACGAGCAGTACTTC	CACSVDRPNYEQYF
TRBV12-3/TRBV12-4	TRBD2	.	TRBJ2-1	TGTGCCAGTTTTATGGGACTAGCGGGGGACAATGAGCAGTTCTTC	CASFMGLAGDNEQFF
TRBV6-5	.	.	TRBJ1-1	TGTGCCAGCGTGGGCGGGGGGGCTGGAGCTTTCTTT	CASVGGGAGAFF
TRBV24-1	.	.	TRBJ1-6	TGTGCCACCAGTGATTCCAGACGGGGAACAAATTCACCCCTCCACTTT	CATSDSRRGTNSPLHF
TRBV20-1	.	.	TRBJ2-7	TGCAGTGCTCAAGCGGGCGCAGGATCCTACGAGCAGTACTTC	CSAQAGAGSYEQYF
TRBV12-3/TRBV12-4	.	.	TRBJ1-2	TGTGCCGGGAGGGACGGTGGAGGCTACACCTTC	CAGRDGGGYTF
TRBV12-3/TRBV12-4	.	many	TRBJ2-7	TGTGCCAGCAGCCACTCCTACGAGCAGTACTTC	CASSHSYEQYF
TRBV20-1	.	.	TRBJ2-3	TGCAGTGCCCCTCCGGGACTCCACAGGACAGATACGCAGTATTTT	CSAPPGLHRTDTQYF
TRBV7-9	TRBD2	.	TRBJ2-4	TGTGCCAGCAGCCAACGCGGGGGGCCCTTAGCCAAAAACATTCAGTACTTC	CASSQRGGPLAKNIQYF
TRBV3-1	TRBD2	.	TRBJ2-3	TGTGCCAGCAGCCAAGACATGGCGGGGGACACAGATACGCAGTATTTT	CASSQDMAGDTDTQYF
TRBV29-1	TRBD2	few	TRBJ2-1	TGCAGCGCCGCCGGGGGGGCGGGCTCCTACAATGAGCAGTTCTTC	CSAAGGAGSYNEQFF
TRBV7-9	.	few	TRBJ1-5	TGTGCCAGCAGCTTATCTGGTGAATTTGACAATCAGCCCCAGCATTTT	CASSLSGEFDNQPQHF
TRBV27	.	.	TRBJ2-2	TGTGCCAGCACCCAGACACTTAACACCGGGGAGCTGTTTTTT	CASTQTLNTGELFF
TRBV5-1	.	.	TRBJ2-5	TGCGCCAGCAGCTTGCTCAGGGAAGCGCAAGAGACCCAGTACTTC	CASSLLREAQETQYF
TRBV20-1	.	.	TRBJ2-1	TGCAGTGCCGGAAGGGAGCGGGCCTACAATGAGCAGTTCTTC	CSAGRERAYNEQFF